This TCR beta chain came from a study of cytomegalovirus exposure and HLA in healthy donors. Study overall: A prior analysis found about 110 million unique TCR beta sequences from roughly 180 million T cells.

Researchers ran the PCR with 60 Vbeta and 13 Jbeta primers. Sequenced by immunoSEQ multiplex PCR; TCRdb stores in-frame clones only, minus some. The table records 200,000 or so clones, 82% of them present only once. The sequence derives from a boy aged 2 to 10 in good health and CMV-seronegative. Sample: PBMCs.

For the CDR3, the DNA is TGTGCCAGCAGCTTTATGCTAGGGACAGGGGGCCCGCGTCTGACCTTC. Its protein product is CASSFMLGTGGPRLTF. This sequence joins TRBV5-5 and TRBJ1-2; 12 nucleotides align to TRBD1. J lost 14 bases, V lost 2 bases, and 16 bases had no gene match. Germline V lookup: CDR1 SGHKS, CDR2 YYEKEE (reference sequence). The CDR3 is 16 residues long.